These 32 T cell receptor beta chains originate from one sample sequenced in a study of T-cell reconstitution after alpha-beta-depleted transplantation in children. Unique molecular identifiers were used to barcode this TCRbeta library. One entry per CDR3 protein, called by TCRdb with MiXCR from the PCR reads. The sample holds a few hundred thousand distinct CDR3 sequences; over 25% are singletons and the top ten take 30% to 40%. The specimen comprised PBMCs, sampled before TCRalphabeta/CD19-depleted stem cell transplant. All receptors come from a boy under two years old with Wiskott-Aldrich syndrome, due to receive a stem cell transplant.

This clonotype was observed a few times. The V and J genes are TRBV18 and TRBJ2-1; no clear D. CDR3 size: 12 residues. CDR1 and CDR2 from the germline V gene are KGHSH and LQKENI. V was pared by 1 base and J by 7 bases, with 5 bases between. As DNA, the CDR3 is TGTGCCAGCTCACCACAGAATAATGAGCAGTTCTTC. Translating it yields CASSPQNNEQFF.

CDR3 DNA sequence: TGTGCCAGCAAAACGGATGACTACACTGAAGCTTTCTTT. It is translated as CASKTDDYTEAFF. The chain carries TRBV6-6 and TRBJ1-1; D uncertain. CDR3 length: 13 residues. V dropped 7 bases and J dropped 3 bases, with 12 bases sitting between them. Germline V gives CDR1 MNHNY, CDR2 SVGAGI (reference sequence).

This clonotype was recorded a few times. This CDR3 reads CASSFPSGAYNEQFF. For the CDR3, the DNA is TGCGCCAGCAGCTTCCCTAGCGGGGCCTACAATGAGCAGTTCTTC. This chain connects TRBV5-1 to TRBJ2-1, with 9 bases that match TRBD2. J gave up 2 bases and V 2 bases, and 2 bases lay outside the gene matches. The CDR3 sequence is 15 residues long. Germline-derived CDR1 and CDR2 are SGHRS and YFSETQ.

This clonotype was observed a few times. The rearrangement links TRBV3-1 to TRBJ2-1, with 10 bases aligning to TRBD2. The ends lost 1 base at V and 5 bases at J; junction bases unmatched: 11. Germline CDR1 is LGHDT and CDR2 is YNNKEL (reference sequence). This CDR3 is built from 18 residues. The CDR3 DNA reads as TGTGCCAGCAGCCAAGGTGGCGCTAGCGGGAGACGGCACAATGAGCAGTTCTTC. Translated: CASSQGGASGRRHNEQFF.

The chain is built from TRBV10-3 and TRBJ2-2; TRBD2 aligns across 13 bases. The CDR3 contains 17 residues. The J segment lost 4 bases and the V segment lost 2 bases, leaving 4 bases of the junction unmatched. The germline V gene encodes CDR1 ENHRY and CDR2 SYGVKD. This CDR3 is CAISERGLAGSTGELFF. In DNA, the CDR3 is TGTGCCATCAGTGAGCGGGGACTAGCGGGAAGCACCGGGGAGCTGTTTTTT.

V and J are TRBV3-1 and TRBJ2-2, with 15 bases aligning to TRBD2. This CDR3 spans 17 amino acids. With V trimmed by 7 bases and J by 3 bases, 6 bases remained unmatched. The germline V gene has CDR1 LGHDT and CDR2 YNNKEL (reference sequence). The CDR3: CASMGLAGGRHTGELFF. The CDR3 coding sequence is TGTGCCAGCATGGGACTAGCGGGAGGTCGGCACACCGGGGAGCTGTTTTTT.

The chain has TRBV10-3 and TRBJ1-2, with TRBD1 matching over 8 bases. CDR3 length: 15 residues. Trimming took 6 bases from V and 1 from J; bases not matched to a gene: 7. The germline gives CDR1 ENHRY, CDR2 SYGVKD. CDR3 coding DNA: TGTGCCATCAGCTCGACAGGGGCCTTTAACTATGGCTACACCTTC. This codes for CAISSTGAFNYGYTF.

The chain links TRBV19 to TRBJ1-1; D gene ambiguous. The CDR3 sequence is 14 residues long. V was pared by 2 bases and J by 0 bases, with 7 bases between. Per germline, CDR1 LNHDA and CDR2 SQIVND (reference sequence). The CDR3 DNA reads TGTGCCAGTAGTATAACCATGATGAACACTGAAGCTTTCTTT. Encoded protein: CASSITMMNTEAFF.

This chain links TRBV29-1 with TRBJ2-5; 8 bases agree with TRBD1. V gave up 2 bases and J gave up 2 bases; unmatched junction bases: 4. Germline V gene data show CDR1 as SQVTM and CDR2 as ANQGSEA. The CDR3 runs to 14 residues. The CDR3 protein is CSVEPGQGQETQYF. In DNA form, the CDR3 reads TGCAGCGTTGAACCCGGACAGGGACAAGAGACCCAGTACTTC.

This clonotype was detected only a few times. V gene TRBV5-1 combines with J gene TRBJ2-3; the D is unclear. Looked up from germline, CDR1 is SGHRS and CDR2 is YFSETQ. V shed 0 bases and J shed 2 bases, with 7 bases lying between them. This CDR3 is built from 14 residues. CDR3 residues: CASSLVSFTDTQYF. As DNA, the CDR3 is TGCGCCAGCAGCTTGGTGTCTTTCACAGATACGCAGTATTTT.

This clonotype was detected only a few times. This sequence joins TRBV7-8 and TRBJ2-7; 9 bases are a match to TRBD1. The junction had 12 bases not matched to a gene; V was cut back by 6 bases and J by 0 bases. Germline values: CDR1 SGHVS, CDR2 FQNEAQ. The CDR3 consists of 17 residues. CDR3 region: CASSKNSGTGSSYEQYF. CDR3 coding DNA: TGTGCCAGCAGTAAAAATTCCGGGACAGGGAGCTCCTACGAGCAGTACTTC. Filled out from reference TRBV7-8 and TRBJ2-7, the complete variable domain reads GAGVSQSPRYKVAKRGQDVALRCDPISGHVSLFWYQQALGQGPEFLTYFQNEAQLDKSGLPSDRFFAERPEGSVSTLKIQRTQQEDSAVYLCASSKNSGTGSSYEQYFGPGTRLTVT.

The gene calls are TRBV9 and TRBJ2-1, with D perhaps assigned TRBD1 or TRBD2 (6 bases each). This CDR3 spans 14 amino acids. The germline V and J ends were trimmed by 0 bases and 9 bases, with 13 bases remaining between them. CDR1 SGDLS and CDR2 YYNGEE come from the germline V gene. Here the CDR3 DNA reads TGTGCCAGCAGCGTAGACAGGGAGGTGGGTGAGCAGTTCTTC. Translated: CASSVDREVGEQFF.

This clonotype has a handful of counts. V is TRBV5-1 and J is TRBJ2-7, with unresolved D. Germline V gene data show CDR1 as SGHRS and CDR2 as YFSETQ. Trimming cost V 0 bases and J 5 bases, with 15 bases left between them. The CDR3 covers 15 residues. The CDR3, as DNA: TGCGCCAGCAGCTTGGAAAATGTGGCCGTCGACGAGCAGTACTTC. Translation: CASSLENVAVDEQYF.

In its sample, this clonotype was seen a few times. The CDR3 is CASSQLSNQPQHF. DNA for the CDR3: TGTGCCAGCAGCCAACTTTCTAATCAGCCCCAGCATTTT. The chain couples TRBV3-1 to TRBJ1-5; D not resolved. The CDR3 is 13 residues long. The germline gives CDR1 LGHDT, CDR2 YNNKEL (reference sequence). Trimming removed 2 bases at V and 4 bases at J, with 6 bases between.

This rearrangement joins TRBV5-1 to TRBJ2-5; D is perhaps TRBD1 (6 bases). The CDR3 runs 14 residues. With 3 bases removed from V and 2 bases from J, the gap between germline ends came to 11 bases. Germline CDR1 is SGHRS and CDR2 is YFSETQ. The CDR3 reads CASSSGHIQETQYF. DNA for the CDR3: TGCGCCAGCAGCTCGGGACATATACAAGAGACCCAGTACTTC.

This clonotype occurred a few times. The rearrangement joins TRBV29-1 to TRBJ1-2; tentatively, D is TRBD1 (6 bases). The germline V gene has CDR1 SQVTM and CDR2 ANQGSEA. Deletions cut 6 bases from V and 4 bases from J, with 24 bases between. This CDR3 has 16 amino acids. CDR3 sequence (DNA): TGCAGCGTACCCGGGACAAACCCGGGGAGTAGCTATGGCTACACCTTC. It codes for CSVPGTNPGSSYGYTF.

The chain's CDR3 is CSAWTGSDTQYF. The CDR3 DNA sequence: TGCAGTGCTTGGACTGGCTCAGATACGCAGTATTTT. The rearrangement joins TRBV20-1 to TRBJ2-3, with a weak D call TRBD2 (5 bases). The CDR3 loop spans 12 amino acids. V was pared by 5 bases and J by 4 bases, with 10 bases between. Germline loops: CDR1 DFQATT, CDR2 SNEGSKA (reference sequence).

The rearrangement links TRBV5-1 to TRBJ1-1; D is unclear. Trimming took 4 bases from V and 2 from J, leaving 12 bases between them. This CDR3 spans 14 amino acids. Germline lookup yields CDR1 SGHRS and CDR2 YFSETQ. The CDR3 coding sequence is TGCGCCAGCAGCCCGGACGGAGCAAACACTGAAGCTTTCTTT. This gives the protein CASSPDGANTEAFF. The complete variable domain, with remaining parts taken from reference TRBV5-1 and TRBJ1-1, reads KAGVTQTPRYLIKTRGQQVTLSCSPISGHRSVSWYQQTPGQGLQFLFEYFSETQRNKGNFPGRFSGRQFSNSRSEMNVSTLELGDSALYLCASSPDGANTEAFFGQGTRLTVV.

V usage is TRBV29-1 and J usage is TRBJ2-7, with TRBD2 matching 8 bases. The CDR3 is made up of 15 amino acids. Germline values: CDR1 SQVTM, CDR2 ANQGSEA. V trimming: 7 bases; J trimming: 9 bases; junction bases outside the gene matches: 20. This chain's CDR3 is CSAGASGRTRFGQYF. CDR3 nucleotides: TGCAGCGCCGGGGCTAGCGGGCGGACCCGGTTCGGGCAGTACTTC.

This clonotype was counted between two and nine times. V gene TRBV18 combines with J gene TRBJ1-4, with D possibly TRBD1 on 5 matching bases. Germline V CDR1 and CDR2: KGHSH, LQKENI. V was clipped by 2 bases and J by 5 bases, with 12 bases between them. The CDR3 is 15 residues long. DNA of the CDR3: TGTGCCAGCTCACCAGGACAAAAGCGAAATGAAAAACTGTTTTTT. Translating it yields CASSPGQKRNEKLFF.

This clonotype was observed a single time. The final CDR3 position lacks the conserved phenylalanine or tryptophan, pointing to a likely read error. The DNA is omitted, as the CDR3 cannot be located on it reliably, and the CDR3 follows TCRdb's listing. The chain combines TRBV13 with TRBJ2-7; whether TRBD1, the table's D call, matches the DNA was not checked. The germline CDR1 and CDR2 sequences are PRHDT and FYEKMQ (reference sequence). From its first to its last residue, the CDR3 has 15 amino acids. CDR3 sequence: CAMGPGVRCLAELCL.

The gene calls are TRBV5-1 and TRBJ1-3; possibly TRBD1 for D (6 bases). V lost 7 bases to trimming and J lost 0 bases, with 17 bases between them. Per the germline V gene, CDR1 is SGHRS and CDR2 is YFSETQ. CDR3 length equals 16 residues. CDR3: CASSALWGLSGNTIYF. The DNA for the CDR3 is TGCGCCAGCTCTGCCCTTTGGGGGCTCTCTGGAAACACCATATATTTT.

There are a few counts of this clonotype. CDR3 bases: TGCGCCAGCAGCTCCCTCGGACTAGCGGGAGCCATCACCGGGGAGCTGTTTTTT. Amino acid sequence: CASSSLGLAGAITGELFF. This chain joins TRBV5-1 and TRBJ2-2; TRBD2 matches at 13 bases. V gave up 3 bases and J gave up 4 bases; unmatched junction bases: 9. This CDR3 is 18 amino acids long. Germline lookup yields CDR1 SGHRS and CDR2 YFSETQ. The full variable domain, completed using reference TRBV5-1 and TRBJ2-2, is KAGVTQTPRYLIKTRGQQVTLSCSPISGHRSVSWYQQTPGQGLQFLFEYFSETQRNKGNFPGRFSGRQFSNSRSEMNVSTLELGDSALYLCASSSLGLAGAITGELFFGEGSRLTVL.

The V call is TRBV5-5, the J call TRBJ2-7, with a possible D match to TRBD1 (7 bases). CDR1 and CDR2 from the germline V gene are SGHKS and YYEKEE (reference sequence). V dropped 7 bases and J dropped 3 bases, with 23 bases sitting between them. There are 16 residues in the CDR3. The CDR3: CASLKGATGLLYEQYF. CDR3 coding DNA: TGTGCCAGCTTAAAGGGGGCGACGGGACTCCTCTACGAGCAGTACTTC.

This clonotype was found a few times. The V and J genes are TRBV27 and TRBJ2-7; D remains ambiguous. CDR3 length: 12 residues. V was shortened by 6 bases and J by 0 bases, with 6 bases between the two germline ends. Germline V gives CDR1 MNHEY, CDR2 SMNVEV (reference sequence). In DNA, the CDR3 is TGTGCCAGCAGCAATCTCTCCTACGAGCAGTACTTC. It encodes CASSNLSYEQYF.

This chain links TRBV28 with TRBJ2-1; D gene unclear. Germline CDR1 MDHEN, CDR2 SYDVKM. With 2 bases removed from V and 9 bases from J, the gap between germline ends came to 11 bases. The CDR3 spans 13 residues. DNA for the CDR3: TGTGCCAGCAGTTTAGAGGCGCGGATTGAGCAGTTCTTC. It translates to CASSLEARIEQFF.

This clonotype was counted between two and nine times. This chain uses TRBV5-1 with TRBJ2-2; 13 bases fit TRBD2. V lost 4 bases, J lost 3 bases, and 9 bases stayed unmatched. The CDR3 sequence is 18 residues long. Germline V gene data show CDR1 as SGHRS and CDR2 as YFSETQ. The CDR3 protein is CASSLGLAGVGDTGELFF. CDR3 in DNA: TGCGCCAGCAGCCTCGGACTAGCGGGAGTAGGGGACACCGGGGAGCTGTTTTTT.

The DNA of the CDR3 is TGCAGTGCCACGGACAGGGGGCTTACCGGGGAGCTGTTTTTT. This encodes CSATDRGLTGELFF. The J gene is TRBJ2-2, the V gene TRBV20-1, with 11 bases identical to TRBD1. J gave up 5 bases and V 6 bases, and 5 bases lay outside the gene matches. Germline values: CDR1 DFQATT, CDR2 SNEGSKA (reference sequence). The CDR3 runs 14 residues.

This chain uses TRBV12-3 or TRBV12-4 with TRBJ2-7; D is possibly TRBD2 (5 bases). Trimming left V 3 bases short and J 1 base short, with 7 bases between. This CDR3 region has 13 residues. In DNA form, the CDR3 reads TGTGCCAGCAGTTTTGTAGCGTCCTACGAGCAGTACTTC. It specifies CASSFVASYEQYF.

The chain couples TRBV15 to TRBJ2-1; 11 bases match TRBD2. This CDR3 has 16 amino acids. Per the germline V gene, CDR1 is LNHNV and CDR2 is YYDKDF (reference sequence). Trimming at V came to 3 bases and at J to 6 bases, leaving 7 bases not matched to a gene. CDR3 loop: CATSSDLAGGPNEQFF. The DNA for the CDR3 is TGTGCCACCAGCAGTGATTTAGCGGGAGGGCCCAATGAGCAGTTCTTC.

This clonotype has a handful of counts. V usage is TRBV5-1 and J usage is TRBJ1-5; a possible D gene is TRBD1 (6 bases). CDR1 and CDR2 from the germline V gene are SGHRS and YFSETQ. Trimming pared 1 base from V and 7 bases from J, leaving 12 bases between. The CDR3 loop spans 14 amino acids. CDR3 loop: CASSLTAGTQPQHF. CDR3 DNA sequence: TGCGCCAGCAGCTTGACCGCTGGGACACAGCCCCAGCATTTT. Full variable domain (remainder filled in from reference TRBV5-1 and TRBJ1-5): KAGVTQTPRYLIKTRGQQVTLSCSPISGHRSVSWYQQTPGQGLQFLFEYFSETQRNKGNFPGRFSGRQFSNSRSEMNVSTLELGDSALYLCASSLTAGTQPQHFGDGTRLSIL.

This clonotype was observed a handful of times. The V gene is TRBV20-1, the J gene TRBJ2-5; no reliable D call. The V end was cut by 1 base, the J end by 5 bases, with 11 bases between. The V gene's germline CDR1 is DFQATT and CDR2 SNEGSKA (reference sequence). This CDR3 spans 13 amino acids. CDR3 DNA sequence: TGCAGTGCTAGAGTGGGCCTTCGGGAGACCCAGTACTTC. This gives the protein CSARVGLRETQYF.